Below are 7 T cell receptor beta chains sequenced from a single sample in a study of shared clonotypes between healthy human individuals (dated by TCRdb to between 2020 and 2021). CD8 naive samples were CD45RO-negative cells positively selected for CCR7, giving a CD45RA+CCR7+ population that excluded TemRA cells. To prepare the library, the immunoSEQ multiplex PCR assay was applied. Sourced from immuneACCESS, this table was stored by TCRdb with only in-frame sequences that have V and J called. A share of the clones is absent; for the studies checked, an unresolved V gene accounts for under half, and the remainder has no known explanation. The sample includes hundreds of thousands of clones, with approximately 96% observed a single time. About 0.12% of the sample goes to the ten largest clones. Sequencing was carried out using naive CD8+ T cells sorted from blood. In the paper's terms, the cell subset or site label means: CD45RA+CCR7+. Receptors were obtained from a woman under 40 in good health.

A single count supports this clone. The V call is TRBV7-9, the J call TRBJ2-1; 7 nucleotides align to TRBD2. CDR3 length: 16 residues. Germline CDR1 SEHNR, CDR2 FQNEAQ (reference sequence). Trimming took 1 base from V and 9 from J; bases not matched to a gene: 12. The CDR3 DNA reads TGTGCCAGCAGCTTAGGACATCGGGGGAGGGCCATTGAGCAGTTCTTC. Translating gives CASSLGHRGRAIEQFF.

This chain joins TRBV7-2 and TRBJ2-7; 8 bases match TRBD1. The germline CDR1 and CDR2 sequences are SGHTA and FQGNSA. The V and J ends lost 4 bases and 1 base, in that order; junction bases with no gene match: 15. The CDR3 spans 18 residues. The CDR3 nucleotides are TGTGCCAGCAGCTCCTTGAACAGGGGGACAGATTTATCCTACGAGCAGTACTTC. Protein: CASSSLNRGTDLSYEQYF.

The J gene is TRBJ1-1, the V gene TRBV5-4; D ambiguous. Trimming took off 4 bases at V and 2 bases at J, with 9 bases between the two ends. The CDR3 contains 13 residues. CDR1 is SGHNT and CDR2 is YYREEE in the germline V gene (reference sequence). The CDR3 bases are TGTGCCAGCAGCCCGACTGGAAACACTGAAGCTTTCTTT. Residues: CASSPTGNTEAFF. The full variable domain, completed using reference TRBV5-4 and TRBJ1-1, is ETGVTQSPTHLIKTRGQQVTLRCSSQSGHNTVSWYQQALGQGPQFIFQYYREEENGRGNFPPRFSGLQFPNYSSELNVNALELDDSALYLCASSPTGNTEAFFGQGTRLTVV.

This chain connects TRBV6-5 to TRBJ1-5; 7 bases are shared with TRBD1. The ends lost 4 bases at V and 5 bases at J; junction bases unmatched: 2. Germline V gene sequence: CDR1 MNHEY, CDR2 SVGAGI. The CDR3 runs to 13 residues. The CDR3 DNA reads TGTGCCAGCAGTTCCGACAGGGATCAGCCCCAGCATTTT. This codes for CASSSDRDQPQHF.

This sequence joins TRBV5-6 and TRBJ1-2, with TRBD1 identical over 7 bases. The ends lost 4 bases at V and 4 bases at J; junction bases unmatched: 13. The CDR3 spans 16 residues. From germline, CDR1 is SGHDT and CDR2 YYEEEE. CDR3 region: CASSHGQEEDFYGYTF. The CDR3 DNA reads TGTGCCAGCAGCCATGGACAGGAGGAGGATTTCTATGGCTACACCTTC.

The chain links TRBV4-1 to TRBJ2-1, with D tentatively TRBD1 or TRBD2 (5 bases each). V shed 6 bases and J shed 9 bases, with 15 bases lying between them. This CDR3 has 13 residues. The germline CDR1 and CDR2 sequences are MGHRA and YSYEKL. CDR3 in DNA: TGCGCCAGCAGAGACCCATCCGGGACTGAGCAGTTCTTC. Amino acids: CASRDPSGTEQFF.

In DNA form, the CDR3 reads TGTGCCAGCAGCTTAGAAAACAGCGGGAGATCCGAGCAGTACTTC. This gives the protein CASSLENSGRSEQYF. V usage is TRBV7-9 and J usage is TRBJ2-7, with 8 bases aligning to TRBD2. Unmatched junction bases numbered 8, after V lost 1 base and J lost 6 bases. Germline V gives CDR1 SEHNR, CDR2 FQNEAQ (reference sequence). The CDR3 consists of 15 residues.